One T cell receptor beta chain is described in this entry. No cognate antigen has been identified for it. Libraries were made using the immunoSEQ multiplex PCR assay. The multiplex PCR relied on a mix of 60 forward primers for TCR Vbeta segments and 13 reverse primers for TCR Jbeta segments. The CDR3 region of rearranged TCR beta genes was amplified from genomic DNA with a multiplex PCR assay. Amplified TCR beta libraries were sequenced as 87-base-pair reads on the Illumina HiSeq System. Concerning the study's data processing: Across the 670 or so repertoires, a later analysis counted around 80 million unique TCR beta chains, around 11 million of which were shared by at least two donors. To remove PCR and sequencing errors, raw reads were error-corrected and collapsed into unique sequences using a nearest-neighbor algorithm that merged closely related sequences. V, D and J gene segments were assigned by aligning CDR3 sequences to IMGT reference sequences. For a sequence to be retained, a match of at least six nucleotides was required to both a V gene segment and a J gene segment. A rearrangement counted as productive if the CDR3 had no stop codons and remained in frame with V and J, and every other rearrangement counted as non-productive. CDR3 was defined according to IMGT convention as the region running from the second conserved V-encoded cysteine to the conserved J-encoded phenylalanine. The earlier analysis of around 640 of the donors excluded sequences that lacked an unambiguous match to a single V gene segment. In an earlier analysis of approximately 610 of the donors, V segments were called functional above 56.7% productive rearrangements and were called segregating when the between-donor standard deviation exceeded 5%. A statistical classification framework was built for diagnosing cytomegalovirus status from the catalog of TCR beta chain sequences. V and J gene assignment, in a later analysis, came from comparing TCR nucleotide sequences with IMGT/GENE-DB human TR gene sequences. A later analysis assigned CDR3 sequences and most-parsimonious VDJ recombination scenarios with the TCRdist pipeline. In a later analysis, each TCR beta chain was defined by its CDR3 amino acid sequence together with its V-gene family, and reads lacking a unique V-gene family were excluded. A later analysis removed 592 highly shared, low-generation-probability nucleotide sequences to deal with suspected cross-contamination and a sequencing artifact. For each public chain, a later analysis derived a clonal expansion index from normalized ranks of inferred template counts within each repertoire. In a later analysis, generation probabilities were computed with a VDJ recombination model fitted to out-of-frame rearrangements, and the resulting probabilities were checked against IGoR. A later analysis scored TCR-TCR, TCR-HLA and TCR-CMV co-occurrence with hypergeometric tests, applying a repertoire-size bias correction to TCR pairs. To estimate false discovery rates, a later analysis permuted the HLA or CMV assignments 20 times. A later analysis grouped co-occurring TCRs with DBSCAN, adding TCRdist sequence similarity when clustering within HLA-allele-positive subsets. Repertoires with fewer than 30,000 or more than 120,000 public chains, plus five repertoires with anomalous nucleotide sharing, were excluded from co-occurrence clustering. TCRdb mirrors the immuneACCESS table, restricted to in-frame sequences. Some clones are absent from its copies; in checked studies, under half trace to an unresolved V gene, and the reason for the others is unknown. Clonal size and the V and J genes are those of that table, whereas D and trimming came from the DNA. The record for this sample contains tens of thousands of clones. Clones ranked in the top ten supply roughly 7% of the sample.

The cohort was made up of about 610 healthy bone marrow donors. Cohort members were all nominally healthy when sampled, although unrecorded immune exposures were likely present. The donor tested CMV seronegative and was one of the 352 seronegative cohort members. Each donor provided a peripheral blood sample, and peripheral blood mononuclear cells were used for TCR beta sequencing. Genomic DNA extraction from the blood cell samples was performed with the Qiagen DNeasy Blood Extraction Kit. V is trimmed back by 3 bases and J by 5 bases, and the junction contains 3 bases that no gene match accounts for. Its CDR3 holds 13 amino acids, cysteine through phenylalanine. The CDR3 DNA has 39 bases and is translated from base 1. Looking up the germline V gene yields CDR1 MGHDK and CDR2 SYGVNS. This record belongs to a study of cytomegalovirus exposure and HLA in healthy donors (dated 2017 in TCRdb). General notes on the study: According to an earlier analysis of around 600 of the donors, about 180 million T cells yielded over 90 million unique TCR beta sequences and roughly 280 Gb of sequence data. The later analysis used no new phenotypic data to find candidate immune exposures, relying instead on TCR beta sequences and their occurrence across donors. Among around 400 genotyped donors of the cohort, an average of about 220,000 unique TCR beta nucleotide sequences was sequenced per donor, of which about 18% were non-productive. The study used immunosequencing to profile the T cell repertoires of around 600 subjects and linked those repertoires to cytomegalovirus serostatus. Among the roughly 390 genotyped donors, around 81% belonged to the genetic ancestry cluster associated with self-reported Caucasian donors. A separate validation cohort of 100 to 150 different subjects was used in addition to the approximately 670-subject first cohort. To predict cytomegalovirus infection status, the study combined high-throughput TCR immunosequencing, statistical association of individual TCRs with disease status, and machine learning. Every discovery cohort repertoire had been produced on one sequencing platform. A later genetic analysis used genome-wide SNP genotypes for about three fifths of the 666 donors, treating that subset as a discovery cohort. A later analysis re-analyzed previously published TCR beta repertoires from approximately 700 donors and added high-resolution HLA genotyping to study TCR occurrence patterns. Donor age, sex, ethnicity and CMV serostatus were compiled alongside the repertoire data. Roughly five DR-DQ haplotypes were handled as single units for association and clustering because linkage in the cohort was strong. An earlier analysis of 587 of the donors used high-throughput TCR beta sequencing to judge whether each TCR beta V gene segment behaved as functional or pseudogenic. Typing coverage varied by locus: roughly 629-640 donors for A, B, C, DRB1 and DQB1; roughly 510 for DQA1; 600 to 610 for DPA1; more than 450 for DPB1. Both class I and class II loci were covered by HLA typing, at four-digit resolution. The aim of the study was to test whether cataloging public T cell receptors could identify signatures of past pathogen exposure. An early release that covered several hundred HLA-typed donors contained approximately 300 gigabases of sequencing data and 85 million to 100 million unique TCR sequences.

What the work shows at the level of the full study, not this receptor alone: Because counts were too low, 15 to 20 rarely observed V segments, including chromosome 9 orphons, were excluded from the earlier analysis of about 500 of the donors. Some IMGT-functional V segments, including TRBV6-2 and TRBV6-3, could not be distinguished by the 87-base-pair reads and were therefore excluded. According to the authors, the approach could potentially be generalized to other disease states and immunological phenotypes. The only immune exposure information available for the cohort was CMV serostatus. A later genetic analysis associated a missense DCLRE1C variant with V-gene and J-gene trimming of TCR beta chains, and an independent cohort replicated the association. In an earlier analysis of about 550 of the donors, most TCR beta V segments were observed in productive rearrangements about 87% or about 30% of the time, broadly matching IMGT annotations. At a false discovery rate of 0.05, a later analysis linked under 20,000 TCR beta sequences to specific HLA alleles. A further reported finding was that TCR beta sequences accurately predicted the HLA-A and HLA-B alleles for most subjects in the first cohort. A few of the identified cytomegalovirus-associated TCR beta chains were confirmed in vitro to be specific for cytomegalovirus antigens. Most TCR sequences were seen in very few donors, while some public TCRs were found in many individuals. In a later analysis, the rate of TCR association differed among HLA loci, with DRB1 alleles having the most associated TCRs and HLA-C alleles having the fewest. A later analysis found that most CMV-associated TCR beta chains appeared HLA-restricted, with HLA associations seemingly driven largely by CMV exposure. A total of roughly 160 TCR beta chains were listed by the study as associated with cytomegalovirus. In a later analysis, several top co-occurrence clusters were reported to appear linked to parvovirus B19, influenza, CMV and Epstein-Barr virus. A later genetic analysis reported fewer N-insertions in productive TCRs among donors in an Asian-associated ancestry cluster than the roughly 700-donor mean. The cohort was sequenced for TCR beta chains only, and without alpha or paired-chain data the features that could be detected were limited. Because HLA typing was unavailable for some donors at each locus, only the typed subset was used in association tests. A later analysis found that HLA-associated TCR beta chains were more clonally expanded and had lower generation probabilities than equally common non-associated chains. Cytomegalovirus status was reported to be diagnosed by the classifier with high specificity and sensitivity in both the original and validation cohorts. A group of highly shared sequence variants was considered likely to be a technical artifact of the sequencing pipeline. Correlated functional status among segregating V segments might be attributable to linkage disequilibrium, but an unknown experimental factor could not be ruled out. When HLA alleles, especially DR and DQ, strongly co-occurred, TCR associations were difficult to assign to individual alleles. Sequencing depth was assumed to be roughly uniform across donors in the presence/absence analyses, though that assumption may not hold.

The sequenced material came from PBMCs. The receptor's source is a woman aged 40 to 55 in good health and CMV-seronegative. The chain is encoded by TRBV25-1 joined to TRBJ2-7, with TRBD2 identical over 8 junction bases. The nucleotides are TGTGCCAGCAGTGACGGGGGGGTCCACGAGCAGTACTTC. Its protein reads: CASSDGGVHEQYF.